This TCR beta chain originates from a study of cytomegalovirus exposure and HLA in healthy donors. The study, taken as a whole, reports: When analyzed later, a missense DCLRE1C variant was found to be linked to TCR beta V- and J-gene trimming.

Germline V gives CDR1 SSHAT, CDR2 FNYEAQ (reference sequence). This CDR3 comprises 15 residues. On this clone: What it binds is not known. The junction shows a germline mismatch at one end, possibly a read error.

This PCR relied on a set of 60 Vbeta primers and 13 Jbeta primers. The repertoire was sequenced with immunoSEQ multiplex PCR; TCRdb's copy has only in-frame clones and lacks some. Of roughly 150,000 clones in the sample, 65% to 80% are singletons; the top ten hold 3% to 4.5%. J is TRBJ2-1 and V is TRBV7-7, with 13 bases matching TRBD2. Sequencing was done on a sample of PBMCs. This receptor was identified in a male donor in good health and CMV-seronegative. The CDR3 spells CASSKLAGGVSEQFF. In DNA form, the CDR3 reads TGTGCTAGCAGCAAACTAGCGGGGGGGGTTTCTGAGCAGTTCTTC.